This passage covers 5 T cell receptor beta chains from one sample sequenced in a study of shared clonotypes between healthy human individuals. Some clones are missing from TCRdb's copy, which holds only in-frame ones; the method was immunoSEQ multiplex PCR. The sample lists around 500,000 clones, about 85% occurring once. Material: PBMCs. The receptors shown here come from a woman in her thirties or forties in good health. Some clones in this sample may be carry-over from other donors' samples.

The chain recombines TRBV6-5 with TRBJ1-1; no firm D call. V gave up 6 bases and J gave up 9 bases, with 23 bases separating them. This CDR3 region has 15 residues. Germline CDR1 reads MNHEY; CDR2 reads SVGAGI. CDR3 nucleotides: TGTGCCAGCAGCGCCCAGCCGATTTTCCCCTGGCAAGCTTTCTTT. It is translated as CASSAQPIFPWQAFF.

This clone has just a few counts. The V gene is TRBV11-1, the J gene TRBJ2-7; the D call may be TRBD1 or TRBD2 (5 bases each). Germline V gene sequence: CDR1 SGHAT, CDR2 FQDESV (reference sequence). The CDR3 totals 14 residues. V gave up 4 bases and J gave up 3 bases, with 13 bases separating them. The CDR3 DNA follows: TGTGCCAGCAGCTCCTGGGGGAGTAGCTACGAGCAGTACTTC. Its translation is CASSSWGSSYEQYF.

The chain couples TRBV28 to TRBJ1-2, with TRBD1 identical over 7 bases. V dropped 7 bases and J dropped 6; count of bases not matched to a gene: 17. Germline-derived CDR1 and CDR2 are MDHEN and SYDVKM. This CDR3 has 16 amino acids. CDR3 coding DNA: TGTGCCAGCATTCCCTCCGGGACAGCTTTGGGAGATGGCTACACCTTC. This codes for CASIPSGTALGDGYTF.

This clone appeared once. V is TRBV5-1 and J is TRBJ1-1, with a possible D match to TRBD1 (5 bases). The CDR3 is 13 residues long. Germline CDR1 is SGHRS and CDR2 is YFSETQ. Trimming cost V 5 bases and J 1 base, with 9 bases left between them. CDR3 nucleotides: TGCGCCAGCAGGATCCAGGGGAACACTGAAGCTTTCTTT. It specifies CASRIQGNTEAFF.

This chain uses TRBV11-2 with TRBJ2-1, with 9 bases identical to TRBD1. The junction had 12 bases not matched to a gene; V was cut back by 1 base and J by 5 bases. This CDR3 region has 18 residues. Germline loops: CDR1 SGHAT, CDR2 FQNNGV. The CDR3 protein is CASSLVSGGDRVNNEQFF. The DNA of the CDR3 is TGTGCCAGCAGCTTAGTGAGCGGCGGGGACAGGGTTAACAATGAGCAGTTCTTC.